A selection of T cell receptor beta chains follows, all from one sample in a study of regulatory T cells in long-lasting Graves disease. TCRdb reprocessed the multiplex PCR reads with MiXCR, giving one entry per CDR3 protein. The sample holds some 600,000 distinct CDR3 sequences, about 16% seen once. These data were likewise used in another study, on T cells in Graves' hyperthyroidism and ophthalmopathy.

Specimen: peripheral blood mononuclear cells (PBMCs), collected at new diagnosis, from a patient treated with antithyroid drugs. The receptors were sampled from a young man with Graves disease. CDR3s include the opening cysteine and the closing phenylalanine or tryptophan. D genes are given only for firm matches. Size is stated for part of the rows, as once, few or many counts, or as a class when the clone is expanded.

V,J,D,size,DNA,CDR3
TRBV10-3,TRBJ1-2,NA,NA,TGTGCCACCCACGCGCTAGCCGGGACCGGCGCTATCGGATTCACCTTC,CATHALAGTGAIGFTF
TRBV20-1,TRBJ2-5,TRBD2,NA,TGCAGTGCCAGACTAGCGGGAGCACTAACGGAGACCCAGTACTTC,CSARLAGALTETQYF
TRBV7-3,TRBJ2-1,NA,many,TGTGCCAGCAGCTTAGCCTTGTACAATGAGCAGTTCTTC,CASSLALYNEQFF
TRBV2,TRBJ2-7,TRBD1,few,TGTGCCAGCACTACCTCCGGGACAGCAGCCTACGAGCAGTACTTC,CASTTSGTAAYEQYF
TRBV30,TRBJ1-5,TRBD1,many,TGTGCCTGGAGCTCAGGGGGCAGTCAGCCCCAGCATTTT,CAWSSGGSQPQHF
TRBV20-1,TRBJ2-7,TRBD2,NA,TGCAGTGCTAGAGATCAACAACTAGCGGGCCCCTACGAGCAGTACTTC,CSARDQQLAGPYEQYF
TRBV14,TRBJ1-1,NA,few,TGTGCCAGCAGCTCACGGGCCGCCTCCCCCATGAACACTGAAGCTTTCTTT,CASSSRAASPMNTEAFF
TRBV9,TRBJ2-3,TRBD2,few,TGTGCCAGCAGCGTGACCGGACTAGCGGGAGAAACAGATACGCAGTATTTT,CASSVTGLAGETDTQYF
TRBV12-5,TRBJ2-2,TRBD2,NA,TGTGCTAGTGGTTTCAACCCTAGCGGGAACGCCGGGGAGCTGTTTTTT,CASGFNPSGNAGELFF
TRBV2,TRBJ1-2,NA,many,TGTGCCAGCATCAGTGGGTTCTATGGCTACACCTTC,CASISGFYGYTF
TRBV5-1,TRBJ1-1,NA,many,TGCGCCAGCAGCTTGGATGCGGTGAACACTGAAGCTTTCTTT,CASSLDAVNTEAFF
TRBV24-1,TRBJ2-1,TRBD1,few,TGTGCCACCAGTGACCAAAGACAGGGTCGCGCCTACAATGAGCAGTTCTTC,CATSDQRQGRAYNEQFF
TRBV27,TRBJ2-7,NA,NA,TGTGCCAGCAGTTTTCTGGGGTTCGAGCAGTACTTC,CASSFLGFEQYF
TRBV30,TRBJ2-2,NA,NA,TGTGCCTTTGGCGGGGCGAACACCGGGGAGCTGTTTTTT,CAFGGANTGELFF
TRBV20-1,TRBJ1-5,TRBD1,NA,TGCAGTGCTAGTACTAACAGGGGGAGGCGCAATCAGCCCCAGCATTTT,CSASTNRGRRNQPQHF
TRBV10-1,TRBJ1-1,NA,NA,TGCGCCAGCAGTCGACCCCCAGGAAGGAACACTGAAGCTTTCTTT,CASSRPPGRNTEAFF
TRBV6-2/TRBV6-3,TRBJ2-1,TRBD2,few,TGTGCCAGCAGTTCCGGGACTAGCATCGGCAATGAGCAGTTCTTC,CASSSGTSIGNEQFF
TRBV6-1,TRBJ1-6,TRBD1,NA,TGTGCCAGCAGTGACAGGACAGGGCCGGCTAGGTCACCCCTCCACTTT,CASSDRTGPARSPLHF
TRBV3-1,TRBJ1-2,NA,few,TGTGCCAGCAGTCATCCGGACAGTCACTATGGCTACACCTTC,CASSHPDSHYGYTF
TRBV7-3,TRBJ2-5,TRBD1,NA,TGTGCCAGCAGCCCCCAGGACAGGGACGAAGAGACCCAGTACTTC,CASSPQDRDEETQYF
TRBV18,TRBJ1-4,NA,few,TGTGCCAGCTCACGCGGTGGGCTTGAAAAACTGTTTTTT,CASSRGGLEKLFF
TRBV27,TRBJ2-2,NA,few,TGTGCCAGCAGTTCCGGGACGACGAACACCGGGGAGCTGTTTTTT,CASSSGTTNTGELFF
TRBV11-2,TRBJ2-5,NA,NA,TGTGCCAGCAGCGAGGGGGTTATAGAGACCCAGTACTTC,CASSEGVIETQYF
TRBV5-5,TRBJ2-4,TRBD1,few,TGTGCCAGCAGCTTCACCGGGACAGAAAAAAACATTCAGTACTTC,CASSFTGTEKNIQYF
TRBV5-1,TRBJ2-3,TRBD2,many,TGCGCCAGCAGCTCAGCGGGAGTCGACACAGATACGCAGTATTTT,CASSSAGVDTDTQYF
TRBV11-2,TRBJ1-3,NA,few,TGTGCCAGCAGCCTCTCAGCAGGTGGAAACACCATATATTTT,CASSLSAGGNTIYF
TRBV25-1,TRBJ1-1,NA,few,TGTGCCAGCAGTGATGACTCATTTAACACTGAAGCTTTCTTT,CASSDDSFNTEAFF
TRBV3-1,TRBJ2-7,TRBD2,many,TGTGCCAGCAGCTCCGTAGCGGGACGATCCTACGAGCAGTACTTC,CASSSVAGRSYEQYF
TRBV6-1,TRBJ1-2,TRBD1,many,TGTGCCAGCCCCTCGACAGGGAACTACGATGGCTACACCTTC,CASPSTGNYDGYTF
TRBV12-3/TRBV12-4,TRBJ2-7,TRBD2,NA,TGTGCCAGCAGTACCATAAAGGGACTAGCGGGAGGAATGGGTGAGCAGTACTTC,CASSTIKGLAGGMGEQYF
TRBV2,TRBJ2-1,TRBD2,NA,TGTGCCAGCTCCAAACCCGTGGGACTAGCGGGAGGCCCCTCCTACAATGAGCAGTTCTTC,CASSKPVGLAGGPSYNEQFF
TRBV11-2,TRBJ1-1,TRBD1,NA,TGTGCCAGCAGCTTCCTCCCAGGGGGCAGCACTGAAGCTTTCTTT,CASSFLPGGSTEAFF
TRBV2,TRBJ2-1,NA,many,TGTGCCAGCAGTGGCAGCAGGGATCTGATTAATGAGCAGTTCTTC,CASSGSRDLINEQFF
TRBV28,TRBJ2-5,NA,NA,TGTGCCAGCACATCCATTCATGAGACAGAGACCCAGTACTTC,CASTSIHETETQYF
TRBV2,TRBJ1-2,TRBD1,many,TGTGCCAGCAGGGACAGGGGAGCTTTTGGCTACACCTTC,CASRDRGAFGYTF
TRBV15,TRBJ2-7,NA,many,TGTGCCACCAGCAGAGGAGCAGGCTACGAGCAGTACTTC,CATSRGAGYEQYF
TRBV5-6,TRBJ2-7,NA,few,TGTGCCAGCAGCTGGAACGGCCGCTACGAGCAGTACTTC,CASSWNGRYEQYF
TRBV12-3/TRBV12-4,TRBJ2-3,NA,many,TGTGCCAGCAGTGCTCACAGGATTACTAGCACAGATACGCAGTATTTT,CASSAHRITSTDTQYF
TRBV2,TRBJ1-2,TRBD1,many,TGTGCCAGCAGTAGGGACAGGGGGCGCAGCTATGGCTACACCTTC,CASSRDRGRSYGYTF
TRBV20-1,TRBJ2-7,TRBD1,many,TGCAGTGCCATGACAGGGATCTCAGGCGAGCAGTACTTC,CSAMTGISGEQYF
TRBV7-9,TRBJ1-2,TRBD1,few,TGTGCCAGCAGCTCCCAGGGGGGACAGGGCCTATGTTTC,CASSSQGGQGLCF
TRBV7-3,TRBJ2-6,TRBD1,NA,TGTGCCAGCAGCTTAAACAGGGGAGCTGGGGCCAACGTCCTGACTTTC,CASSLNRGAGANVLTF
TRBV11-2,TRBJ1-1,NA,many,TGTGCCAGCAGCTTTAGTTACGGGCGGGGCACTGAAGCTTTCTTT,CASSFSYGRGTEAFF
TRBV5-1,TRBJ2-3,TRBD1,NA,TGCGCCAGCAGCTTGGGGACAGGCCCGGTCACAGTTACGCAGTATTTT,CASSLGTGPVTVTQYF
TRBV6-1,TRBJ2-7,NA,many,TGTGCCAGCAATCCTCTAGCCGCAGTACGCGAGCAGTACTTC,CASNPLAAVREQYF
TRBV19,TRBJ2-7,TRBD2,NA,TGTGCCAGTAGTATAGAGGGACTAGCGGGAGCCTACGAGCAGTACTTC,CASSIEGLAGAYEQYF
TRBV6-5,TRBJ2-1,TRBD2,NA,TGTGCCAGCAGTTTACTAGCGGGAGAGTCCTACAATGAGCAGTTCTTC,CASSLLAGESYNEQFF
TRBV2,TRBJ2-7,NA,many,TGTGCCAGCGGTCGGGATTCGTTTGCCGAGCAGTACTTC,CASGRDSFAEQYF
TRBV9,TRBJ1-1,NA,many,TGTGCCAGCAGCGCTCCAGGGATCACTGAAGCTTTCTTT,CASSAPGITEAFF
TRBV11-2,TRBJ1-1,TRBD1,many,TGTGCCAGCAGCTTGGATAGGACAGGGCAATTTACTGAAGCTTTCTTT,CASSLDRTGQFTEAFF
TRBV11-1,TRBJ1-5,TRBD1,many,TGTGCCAGCAGCTTAGTCTACAGGGGGATTGATCAGCCCCAGCATTTT,CASSLVYRGIDQPQHF
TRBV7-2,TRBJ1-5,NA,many,TGTGCCAGCAGCCCAGGAGTGTGGGGAATGGAGCCCCAGCATTTT,CASSPGVWGMEPQHF
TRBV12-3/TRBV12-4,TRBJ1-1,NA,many,TGTGCCAGCAGTTTTATGGGCGGAGGGAGCACTGAAGCTTTCTTT,CASSFMGGGSTEAFF
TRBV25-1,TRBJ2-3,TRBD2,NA,TGTGCCAGCAGTAGGGAGGCGGGAGGGGTGGCAGATACGCAGTATTTT,CASSREAGGVADTQYF
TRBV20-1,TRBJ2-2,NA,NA,TGCAGTGCTAGATCCGACAAGATGAACACCGGGGAGCTGTTTTTT,CSARSDKMNTGELFF